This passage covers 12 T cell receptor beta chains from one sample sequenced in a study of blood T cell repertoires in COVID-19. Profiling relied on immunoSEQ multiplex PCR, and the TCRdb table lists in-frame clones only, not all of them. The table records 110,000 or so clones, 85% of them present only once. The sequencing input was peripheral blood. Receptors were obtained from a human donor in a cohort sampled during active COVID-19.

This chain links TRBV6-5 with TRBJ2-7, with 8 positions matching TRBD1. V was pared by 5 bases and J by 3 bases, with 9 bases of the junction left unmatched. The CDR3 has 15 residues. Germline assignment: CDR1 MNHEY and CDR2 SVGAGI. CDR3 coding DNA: TGTGCCAGCAGTCCTGCCCCGGGACAGGACTACGAGCAGTACTTC. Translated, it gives CASSPAPGQDYEQYF.

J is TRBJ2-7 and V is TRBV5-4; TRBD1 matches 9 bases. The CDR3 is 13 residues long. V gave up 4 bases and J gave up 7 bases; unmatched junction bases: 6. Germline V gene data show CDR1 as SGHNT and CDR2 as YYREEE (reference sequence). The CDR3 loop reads CASSPGQGWEQYF. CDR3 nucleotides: TGTGCCAGCAGCCCGGGACAGGGTTGGGAGCAGTACTTC.

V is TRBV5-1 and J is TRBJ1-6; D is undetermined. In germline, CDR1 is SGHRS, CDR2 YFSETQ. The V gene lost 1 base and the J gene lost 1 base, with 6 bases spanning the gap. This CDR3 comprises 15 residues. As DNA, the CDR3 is TGCGCCAGCAGCTTGAGCGGGTCCTATAATTCACCCCTCCACTTT. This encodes CASSLSGSYNSPLHF.

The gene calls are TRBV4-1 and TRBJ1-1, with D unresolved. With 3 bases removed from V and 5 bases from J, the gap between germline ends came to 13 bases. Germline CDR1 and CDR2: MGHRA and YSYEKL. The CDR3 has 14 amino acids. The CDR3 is CASSHWKAGTEAFF. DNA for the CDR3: TGCGCCAGCAGCCACTGGAAAGCGGGGACTGAAGCTTTCTTT.

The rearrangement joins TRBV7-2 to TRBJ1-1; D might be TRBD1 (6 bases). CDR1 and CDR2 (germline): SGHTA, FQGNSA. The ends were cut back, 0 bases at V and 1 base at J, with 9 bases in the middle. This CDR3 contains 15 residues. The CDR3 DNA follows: TGTGCCAGCAGCTTAGCCCGAGGGGGGAACACTGAAGCTTTCTTT. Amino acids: CASSLARGGNTEAFF. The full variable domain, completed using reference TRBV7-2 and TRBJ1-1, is GAGVSQSPSNKVTEKGKDVELRCDPISGHTALYWYRQSLGQGLEFLIYFQGNSAPDKSGLPSDRFSAERTGGSVSTLTIQRTQQEDSAVYLCASSLARGGNTEAFFGQGTRLTVV.

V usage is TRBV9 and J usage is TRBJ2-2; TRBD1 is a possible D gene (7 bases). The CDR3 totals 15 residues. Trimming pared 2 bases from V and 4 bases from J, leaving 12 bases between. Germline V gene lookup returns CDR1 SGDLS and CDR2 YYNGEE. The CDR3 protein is CASSVAGQLTGELFF. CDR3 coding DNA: TGTGCCAGCAGCGTCGCGGGACAGCTCACCGGGGAGCTGTTTTTT.

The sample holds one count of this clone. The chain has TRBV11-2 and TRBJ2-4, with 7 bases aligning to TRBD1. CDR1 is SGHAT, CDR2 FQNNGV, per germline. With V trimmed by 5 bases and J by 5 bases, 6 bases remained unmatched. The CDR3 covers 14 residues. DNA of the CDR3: TGTGCCAGCAGCACCGACAGGGATCAAAACATTCAGTACTTC. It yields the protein CASSTDRDQNIQYF.

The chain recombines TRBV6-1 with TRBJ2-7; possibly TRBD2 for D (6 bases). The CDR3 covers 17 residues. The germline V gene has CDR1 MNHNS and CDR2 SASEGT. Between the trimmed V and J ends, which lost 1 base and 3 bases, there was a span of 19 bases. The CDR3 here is CASSEVGGRGSGYEQYF. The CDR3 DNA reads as TGTGCCAGCAGTGAAGTTGGGGGTCGGGGGTCAGGCTACGAGCAGTACTTC.

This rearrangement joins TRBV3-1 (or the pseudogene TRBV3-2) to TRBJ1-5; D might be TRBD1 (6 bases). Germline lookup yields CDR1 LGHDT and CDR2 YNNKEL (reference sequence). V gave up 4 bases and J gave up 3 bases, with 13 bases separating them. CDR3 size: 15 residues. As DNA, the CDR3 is TGTGCCAGCAGCCCGCGGGGGGCCACCAATCAGCCCCAGCATTTT. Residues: CASSPRGATNQPQHF.

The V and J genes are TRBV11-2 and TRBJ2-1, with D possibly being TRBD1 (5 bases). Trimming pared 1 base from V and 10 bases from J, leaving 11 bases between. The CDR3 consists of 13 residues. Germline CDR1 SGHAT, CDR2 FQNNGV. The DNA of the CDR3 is TGTGCCAGCAGCTTAGTGTGGGGCGGCGAGCAGTTCTTC. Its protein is CASSLVWGGEQFF.

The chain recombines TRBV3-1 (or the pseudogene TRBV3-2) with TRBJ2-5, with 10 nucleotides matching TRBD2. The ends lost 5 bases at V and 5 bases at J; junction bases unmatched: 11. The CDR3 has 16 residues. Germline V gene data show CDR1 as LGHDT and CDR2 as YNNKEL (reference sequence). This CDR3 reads CASSTRTSGGRETQYF. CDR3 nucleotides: TGTGCCAGCAGCACCCGGACTAGCGGAGGTAGGGAGACCCAGTACTTC.

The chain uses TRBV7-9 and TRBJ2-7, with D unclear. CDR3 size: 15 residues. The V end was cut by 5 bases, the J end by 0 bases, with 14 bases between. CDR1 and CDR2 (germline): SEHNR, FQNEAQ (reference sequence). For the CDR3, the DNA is TGTGCCAGCAGCCCCCCCGCAGGAAGCTCCTACGAGCAGTACTTC. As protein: CASSPPAGSSYEQYF.